This T cell receptor beta chain is from a study of T cell responses to AZD1222 COVID-19 vaccine. Study outcomes and limitations: Of spike-specific TCRs, nearly half reportedly target regions left unmutated in variants.

Germline V lookup: CDR1 SGDLS, CDR2 YYNGEE. Trimming cost V 0 bases and J 3 bases; bases outside gene matches: 7. The CDR3 has 16 amino acids. In its sample, this clone was seen a few times. What it recognizes is unknown. Assay used: immunoSEQ multiplex PCR; TCRdb lists only in-frame clones, some missing. The data contain 66,000 or so clones, roughly 87% of them singletons. The origin of this receptor is an adult in good health. The rearrangement links TRBV9 to TRBJ2-7, with TRBD1 matching 9 bases. Sequenced material: peripheral blood, taken on day 0 of AZD1222 vaccination. CDR3: CASSVGSTGGFYEQYF. The DNA of the CDR3 is TGTGCCAGCAGCGTAGGGAGCACAGGGGGCTTCTACGAGCAGTACTTC.